This TCR beta chain derives from a study of blood T cell repertoires in COVID-19. On the study more broadly: The United States, Italy and Spain were the sources of the acute and convalescent COVID-19 samples. From T cells, B-cell-depleted T cells, or PBMCs came the material, which was cDNA or gDNA.

The table came from immunoSEQ multiplex PCR; TCRdb's copy has only in-frame clones and leaves some out. The sample shows about 170,000 clones, 70% to 85% of them seen only once. The length of the CDR3 is 13 residues. The germline gives CDR1 MGHRA, CDR2 YSYEKL. V was pared by 4 bases and J by 7 bases, with 13 bases between. The Seattle patients joined while their infection was active and were tracked longitudinally afterward. The receptor's source is an elderly man with COVID-19, enrolled during active disease. The chain is built from TRBV4-1 and TRBJ1-1, with D perhaps matching TRBD1 (6 bases). The specimen sequenced was peripheral blood. CDR3 amino acids: CASSLQGLDEAFF. The CDR3 nucleotides are TGCGCCAGCAGCCTCCAGGGGCTCGATGAAGCTTTCTTT.